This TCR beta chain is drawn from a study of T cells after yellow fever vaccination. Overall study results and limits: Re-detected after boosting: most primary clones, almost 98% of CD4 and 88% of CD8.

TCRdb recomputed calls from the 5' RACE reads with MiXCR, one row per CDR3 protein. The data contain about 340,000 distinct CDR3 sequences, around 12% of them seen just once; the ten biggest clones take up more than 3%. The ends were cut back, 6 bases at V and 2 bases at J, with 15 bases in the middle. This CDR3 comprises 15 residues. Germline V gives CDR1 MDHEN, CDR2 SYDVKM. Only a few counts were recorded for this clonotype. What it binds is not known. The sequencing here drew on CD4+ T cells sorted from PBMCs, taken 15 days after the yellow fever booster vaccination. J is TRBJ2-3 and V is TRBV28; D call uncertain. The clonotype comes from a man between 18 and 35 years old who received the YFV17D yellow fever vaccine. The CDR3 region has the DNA TGTGCCAGCAGCGTTTTCTATCCCATCACAGATACGCAGTATTTT. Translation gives CASSVFYPITDTQYF.